These 7 T cell receptor beta chains were sequenced from one sample in a study of CD8 T cells in ankylosing spondylitis. Findings and caveats of the study: Within ankylosing spondylitis blood, a TCR beta motif made up of seven to nine highly homologous variants appeared to be characteristic.

Their recognized antigens are unknown. Using its own MiXCR run on the 5' RACE reads, TCRdb lists one record per CDR3 protein. The sample contains 200,000 to 250,000 distinct CDR3 sequences, 6% to 8.5% of which appear only once. Input material: blood, either unsorted or a sorted T cell fraction (not recorded which). Source of these receptors: a male donor with ankylosing spondylitis.

This clonotype has ten or more counts. The chain recombines TRBV4-3 with TRBJ2-4; a possible D gene is TRBD1 (5 bases). Germline assignment: CDR1 LGHNA and CDR2 YSLEER. This CDR3 comprises 15 residues. V shed 0 bases and J shed 7 bases, with 13 bases lying between them. The CDR3 DNA is TGCGCCAGCAGCCAAGAATCACCAGGGATGAACATTCAGTACTTC. This encodes CASSQESPGMNIQYF.

The table lists this clonotype with many counts. V gene TRBV27 combines with J gene TRBJ2-3, with a possible D match to TRBD2 (7 bases). The V and J ends lost 6 bases and 1 base respectively, with 17 bases between them. Germline V lookup: CDR1 MNHEY, CDR2 SMNVEV (reference sequence). The CDR3 extends over 16 amino acids. The CDR3 spells CASRFLRGGGTDTQYF. The CDR3 DNA sequence: TGTGCCAGCAGATTCTTGAGAGGGGGGGGCACAGATACGCAGTATTTT.

This clonotype was seen a handful of times. CDR3 sequence: CASTPPRGVGGTDTQYF. The CDR3 region has the DNA TGTGCCAGCACCCCCCCGAGGGGGGTGGGGGGCACAGATACGCAGTATTTT. The V and J genes are TRBV6-1 and TRBJ2-3; the D gene could be TRBD1 or TRBD2 (6 bases each). Germline V CDR1 and CDR2: MNHNS, SASEGT. V lost 7 bases and J lost 1, with 21 bases in between. This CDR3 has 17 residues.

The table lists this clonotype with many counts. V and J are TRBV20-1 and TRBJ2-3; possible D gene TRBD2, 6 bases. Germline CDR1 and CDR2: DFQATT and SNEGSKA (reference sequence). The CDR3 consists of 14 residues. The V gene lost 5 bases and the J gene lost 2 bases, with 14 bases spanning the gap. The CDR3 region is CSARDFLYTDTQYF. The CDR3 nucleotides are TGCAGTGCTCGGGACTTCCTCTACACAGATACGCAGTATTTT.

This clonotype was counted many times. The J gene is TRBJ2-7, the V gene TRBV5-6; no definite D call. Germline V lookup: CDR1 SGHDT, CDR2 YYEEEE. V lost 4 bases, J lost 0 bases, and 8 bases lay in between. The CDR3 runs to 13 residues. CDR3 region: CASSIAPSYEQYF. In DNA form, the CDR3 reads TGTGCCAGCAGCATAGCTCCCTCCTACGAGCAGTACTTC. The full variable domain, with the rest looked up from reference TRBV5-6 and TRBJ2-7, is DAGVTQSPTHLIKTRGQQVTLRCSPKSGHDTVSWYQQALGQGPQFIFQYYEEEERQRGNFPDRFSGHQFPNYSSELNVNALLLGDSALYLCASSIAPSYEQYFGPGTRLTVT.

This clonotype was detected many times. The CDR3 spells CASSLDRTGTYEQYF. CDR3 nucleotides: TGTGCCAGCAGCTTAGATAGGACAGGTACCTACGAGCAGTACTTC. This chain connects TRBV7-6 to TRBJ2-7, with 7 bases lining up with TRBD1. This CDR3 has 15 amino acids. Germline V gene sequence: CDR1 SGHVS, CDR2 FNYEAQ. Trimming cost V 1 base and J 2 bases; bases outside gene matches: 5.

This clonotype was picked up many times. The chain links TRBV27 to TRBJ2-3; D gene ambiguous. This CDR3 contains 15 residues. Germline V lookup: CDR1 MNHEY, CDR2 SMNVEV (reference sequence). V was pared by 0 bases and J by 2 bases, with 9 bases between. The CDR3 loop is CASSLSKQVTDTQYF. The CDR3 DNA reads TGTGCCAGCAGTTTATCGAAGCAGGTCACAGATACGCAGTATTTT.